This T cell receptor beta chain came from a study of beta chain features in type 1 diabetes. Study outcomes and limitations: In all four CD4+ subsets, TCRB CDR3 length was significantly, moderately reduced in type 1 diabetes.

The investigators reverse transcribed all of the isolated RNA, so they sequenced expressed TCRB transcripts. Some clones are missing from TCRdb's copy, which holds only in-frame ones; the method was immunoSEQ multiplex PCR. The top ten clones hold approximately 0.099% of a sample with just over 600,000 clones, less than 20% of them seen once. On this clone itself: Its antigen is undetermined.

Sequenced sample: naive CD4+ T cells from blood. The clonotype comes from a man aged 18 to 30 in good health.

DNA for the CDR3: TGTGCCATCATTTCCAACACAGGGACCAACACTGAAGCTTTCTTT. As protein: CAIISNTGTNTEAFF. V and J are TRBV10-3 and TRBJ1-1; perhaps TRBD1 as D (6 bases). Trimming left V 7 bases short and J 2 bases short, with 17 bases between. The CDR3 sequence is 15 residues long. CDR1 and CDR2 (germline): ENHRY, SYGVKD.